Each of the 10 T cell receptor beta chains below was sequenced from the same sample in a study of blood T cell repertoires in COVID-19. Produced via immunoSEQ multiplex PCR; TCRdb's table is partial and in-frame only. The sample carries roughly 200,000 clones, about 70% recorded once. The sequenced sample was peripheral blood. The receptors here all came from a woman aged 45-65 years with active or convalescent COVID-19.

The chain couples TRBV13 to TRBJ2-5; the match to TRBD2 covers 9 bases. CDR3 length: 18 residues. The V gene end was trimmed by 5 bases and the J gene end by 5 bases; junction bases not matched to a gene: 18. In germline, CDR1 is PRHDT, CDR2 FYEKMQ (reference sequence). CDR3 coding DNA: TGTGCCAGCAGCCTAGCGGGGAGCGGGAGCTTGAGTGGCGAGACCCAGTACTTC. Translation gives CASSLAGSGSLSGETQYF.

CDR3 loop: CASFDRENTGELFF. The CDR3 DNA reads as TGCGCCAGCTTCGACAGAGAAAACACCGGGGAGCTGTTTTTT. This chain joins TRBV5-1 and TRBJ2-2; possibly TRBD1 for D (5 bases). From germline, CDR1 is SGHRS and CDR2 YFSETQ. The V end lost 7 bases, the J end lost 2 bases, and 12 bases lay between the germline ends. The CDR3 covers 14 residues.

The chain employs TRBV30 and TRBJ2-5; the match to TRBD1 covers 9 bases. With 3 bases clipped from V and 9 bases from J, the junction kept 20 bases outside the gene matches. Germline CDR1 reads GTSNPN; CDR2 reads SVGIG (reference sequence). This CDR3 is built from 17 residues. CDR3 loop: CAWRGPLRTGDNGAQYF. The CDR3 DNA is TGTGCCTGGAGGGGGCCGCTTCGGACAGGGGACAACGGGGCCCAGTACTTC. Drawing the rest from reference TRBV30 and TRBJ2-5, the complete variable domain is SQTIHQWPATLVQPVGSPLSLECTVEGTSNPNLYWYRQAAGRGLQLLFYSVGIGQISSEVPQNLSASRPQDRQFILSSKKLLLSDSGFYLCAWRGPLRTGDNGAQYFGPGTRLLVL.

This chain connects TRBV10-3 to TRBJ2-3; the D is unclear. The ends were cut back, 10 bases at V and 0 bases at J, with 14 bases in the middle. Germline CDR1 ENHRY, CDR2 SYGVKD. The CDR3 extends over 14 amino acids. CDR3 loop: CATLFSTSTDTQYF. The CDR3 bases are TGTGCCACCCTCTTCTCCACTAGCACAGATACGCAGTATTTT.

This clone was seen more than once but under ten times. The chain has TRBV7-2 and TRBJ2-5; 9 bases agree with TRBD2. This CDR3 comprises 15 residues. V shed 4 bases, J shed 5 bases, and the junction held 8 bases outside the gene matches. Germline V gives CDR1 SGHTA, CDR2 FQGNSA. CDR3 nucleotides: TGTGCCAGCAGCTCGAGCGGGGGGAAAGGCGAGACCCAGTACTTC. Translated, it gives CASSSSGGKGETQYF.

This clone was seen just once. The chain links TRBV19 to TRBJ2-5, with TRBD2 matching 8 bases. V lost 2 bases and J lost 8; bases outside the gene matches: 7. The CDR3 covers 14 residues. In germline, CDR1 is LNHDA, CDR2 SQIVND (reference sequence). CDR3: CASSIQLAAETQYF. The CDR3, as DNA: TGTGCCAGTAGTATACAACTAGCGGCGGAAACCCAGTACTTC.

The CDR3 here is CAKTPHGVPQGFPRSPTGELFF. DNA for the CDR3: TGTGCCAAGACACCCCACGGGGTCCCCCAGGGGTTCCCCCGGTCCCCCACCGGGGAGCTGTTTTTT. The rearrangement joins TRBV18 to TRBJ2-2; tentatively, D is TRBD1 (6 bases). This CDR3 is 22 amino acids long. Germline-derived CDR1 and CDR2 are KGHSH and LQKENI. Trimming stripped 10 bases from V and 4 bases from J, with 40 bases between.

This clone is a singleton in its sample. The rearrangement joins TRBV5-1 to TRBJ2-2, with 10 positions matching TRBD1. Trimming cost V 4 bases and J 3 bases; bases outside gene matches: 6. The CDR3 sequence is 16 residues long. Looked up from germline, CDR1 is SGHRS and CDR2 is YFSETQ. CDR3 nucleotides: TGCGCCAGCAGCGCCGGGACAGGGGCCGACACCGGGGAGCTGTTTTTT. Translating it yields CASSAGTGADTGELFF.

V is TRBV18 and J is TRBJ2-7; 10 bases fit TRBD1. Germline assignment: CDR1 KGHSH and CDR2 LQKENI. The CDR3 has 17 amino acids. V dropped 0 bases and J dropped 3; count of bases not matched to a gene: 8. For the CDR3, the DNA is TGTGCCAGCTCACCACCGTTGGGGACAGGGGAGATCTACGAGCAGTACTTC. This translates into CASSPPLGTGEIYEQYF.

CDR3 DNA sequence: TGTGCCAGTAGTATTGGAGGGACTAGCGGAGGGGATGAGCAGTTCTTC. Protein: CASSIGGTSGGDEQFF. The chain carries TRBV19 and TRBJ2-1, with TRBD2 matching 11 bases. V shed 3 bases, J shed 8 bases, and the junction held 9 bases outside the gene matches. CDR1 LNHDA and CDR2 SQIVND come from the germline V gene (reference sequence). The CDR3 covers 16 residues.